A single sample gave rise to the 7 T cell receptor beta chains below, sequenced in a study of human T cells and chemical hapten exposure. The library gave individual cDNA molecules unique molecular identifiers. TCRdb re-called the reads with MiXCR, one entry per CDR3 protein. The data show some 500 distinct CDR3 sequences, around 64% seen once. Documented treatment: therapeutic diphenylcyclopropenone sensitization with weekly scalp DPC. Here the sequenced sample was whole blood, taken before DPC sensitization or 2, 6, or about 24 weeks after (not recorded which). The receptors stem from an adult with alopecia areata. Some clones in this sample may be carry-over from other donors' samples. This table probably holds off-target reads from a library built for another chain.

The chain combines TRBV20-1 with TRBJ1-1; 9 bases agree with TRBD1. From germline, CDR1 is DFQATT and CDR2 SNEGSKA (reference sequence). V trimming: 6 bases; J trimming: 4 bases; junction bases outside the gene matches: 3. CDR3 length: 12 residues. The CDR3 coding sequence is TGCAGTGCCCCGGGACAGGGCACTGAAGCTTTCTTT. Its translation is CSAPGQGTEAFF.

The chain couples TRBV7-2 to TRBJ2-1, with 8 positions matching TRBD2. V was pared by 5 bases and J by 6 bases, with 6 bases of the junction left unmatched. CDR1 and CDR2 (germline): SGHTA, FQGNSA. This CDR3 is built from 14 residues. This CDR3 reads CASSPRGLANEQFF. CDR3 sequence (DNA): TGTGCCAGCAGCCCCCGTGGACTAGCCAATGAGCAGTTCTTC.

This clonotype is a singleton in its sample. The V call is TRBV11-2, the J call TRBJ2-3; TRBD2 matches 10 bases. The CDR3 totals 16 residues. V gave up 1 base and J gave up 1 base; unmatched junction bases: 2. CDR1 and CDR2 (germline): SGHAT, FQNNGV. CDR3 loop: CASSLASGGRTDTQYF. CDR3 coding DNA: TGTGCCAGCAGCTTAGCTAGCGGGGGACGCACAGATACGCAGTATTTT.

This clonotype was detected only a few times. The J gene is TRBJ1-5, the V gene TRBV13; D gene ambiguous. V was pared by 0 bases and J by 7 bases, with 4 bases between. CDR3 length: 12 amino acids. CDR1 and CDR2 (germline): PRHDT, FYEKMQ (reference sequence). CDR3 in amino acids: CASSLGGQPQHF. The CDR3 DNA sequence: TGTGCCAGCAGCTTAGGAGGACAGCCCCAGCATTTT.

V usage is TRBV11-3 and J usage is TRBJ2-5, with D perhaps TRBD1 (5 bases). CDR3 length: 15 residues. V lost 3 bases, J lost 1 base, and 12 bases lay in between. Per germline, CDR1 SGHNT and CDR2 YENEEA. The CDR3 loop reads CASSLGQGFQETQYF. DNA for the CDR3: TGTGCCAGCAGCTTGGGTCAGGGCTTCCAAGAGACCCAGTACTTC.

This clonotype occurred once. The chain is built from TRBV29-1 and TRBJ1-5; perhaps TRBD1 as D (6 bases). CDR1 and CDR2 (germline): SQVTM, ANQGSEA. The length of the CDR3 is 13 residues. Trimming removed 4 bases from V and 4 bases from J, with 11 bases in between. CDR3 sequence (DNA): TGCAGCGTTGGGGCCCAGGGGAATCAGCCCCAGCATTTT. Translated: CSVGAQGNQPQHF.

The chain carries TRBV5-1 and TRBJ1-1; 10 positions match TRBD1. J lost 1 base, V lost 3 bases, and 9 bases had no gene match. Germline V gene data show CDR1 as SGHRS and CDR2 as YFSETQ. The CDR3 totals 17 residues. For the CDR3, the DNA is TGCGCCAGCAGCTGGCCGGGACAGGGGATGGGGAACACTGAAGCTTTCTTT. Protein product: CASSWPGQGMGNTEAFF.